One and the same sample provided the 15 T cell receptor beta chains below, sequenced in a study of CD8+ T cells in alopecia areata. Investigators isolated RNA and reverse transcribed it into cDNA to act as the sequencing template. TCRdb's copy holds only in-frame clones and misses some; the assay was immunoSEQ multiplex PCR. The repertoire holds 200,000 to 250,000 clones, approximately 40% seen once, with roughly 2.6% in the top ten. Documented treatment: oral pan-JAK inhibitor, 5-10 mg twice daily. The sequencing used CD4+ T cells sorted from blood, collected at approximately week 36, from a patient treated with tofacitinib. The receptors stem from a human donor with alopecia areata.

This clone was counted between two and nine times. The chain combines TRBV11-3 with TRBJ2-3; TRBD1 agrees at 10 bases. The CDR3 is 15 amino acids. Germline V CDR1 and CDR2: SGHNT, YENEEA. Germline trimming cut 5 bases from V and 1 base from J; bases unmatched to any gene: 3. The CDR3 DNA is TGTGCCAGCAGCGCCGGGACAGGGGGCACAGATACGCAGTATTTT. It encodes CASSAGTGGTDTQYF.

This clone occurred a few times. CDR3 protein: CASSGDTQYF. CDR3 bases: TGTGCCAGCAGTGGAGATACGCAGTATTTT. V and J are TRBV4-2 and TRBJ2-3; D unclear. Trimming removed 6 bases from V and 5 bases from J, with 3 bases in between. The CDR3 is made up of 10 amino acids. Germline V CDR1 and CDR2: LGHNA, YNFKEQ.

V usage is TRBV15 and J usage is TRBJ2-1; 7 nucleotides line up with TRBD2. Trimming removed 1 base from V and 6 bases from J; junction bases left unmatched: 3. The germline V gene encodes CDR1 LNHNV and CDR2 YYDKDF (reference sequence). The CDR3 covers 14 residues. CDR3 sequence reads: CATSRVAGANEQFF. The CDR3 coding sequence is TGTGCCACCAGCAGAGTGGCGGGAGCCAATGAGCAGTTCTTC.

The chain is built from TRBV4-1 and TRBJ2-3; tentative D call: TRBD2 (5 bases). CDR3 size: 13 residues. Germline values: CDR1 MGHRA, CDR2 YSYEKL. V gave up 7 bases and J gave up 2 bases, with 10 bases separating them. The CDR3 spells CASTPGVTDTQYF. CDR3 DNA sequence: TGCGCCAGCACCCCCGGGGTCACAGATACGCAGTATTTT.

The chain recombines TRBV5-1 with TRBJ1-1, with D maybe TRBD1 (6 bases). The CDR3 has 13 residues. CDR1 and CDR2 (germline): SGHRS, YFSETQ. Trimming removed 4 bases from V and 5 bases from J, with 12 bases in between. CDR3 nucleotides: TGCGCCAGCAGCCTATCAGGGGTAACTGAAGCTTTCTTT. Its translation is CASSLSGVTEAFF. Combining the CDR3 with reference TRBV5-1 and TRBJ1-1 gives the whole variable domain KAGVTQTPRYLIKTRGQQVTLSCSPISGHRSVSWYQQTPGQGLQFLFEYFSETQRNKGNFPGRFSGRQFSNSRSEMNVSTLELGDSALYLCASSLSGVTEAFFGQGTRLTVV.

The chain is built from TRBV4-1 and TRBJ1-5; no clear D gene. The CDR3 covers 15 residues. The V gene lost 2 bases and the J gene lost 0 bases, with 8 bases spanning the gap. Germline lookup yields CDR1 MGHRA and CDR2 YSYEKL. The CDR3 is CASSQRQDSNQPQHF. In DNA, the CDR3 is TGCGCCAGCAGCCAAAGACAAGATAGCAATCAGCCCCAGCATTTT.

The chain employs TRBV30 and TRBJ1-4; no definite D call. V was pared by 4 bases and J by 8 bases, with 14 bases between. Germline V CDR1 and CDR2: GTSNPN, SVGIG (reference sequence). The length of the CDR3 is 13 residues. CDR3 nucleotide sequence: TGTGCCTGGAATCCAGAATTGAAAGAAAAACTGTTTTTT. Translation gives CAWNPELKEKLFF.

The rearrangement joins TRBV4-3 to TRBJ2-1; D unresolved. V gave up 0 bases and J gave up 9 bases, with 6 bases separating them. CDR3 length: 12 residues. The germline CDR1 and CDR2 sequences are LGHNA and YSLEER. In DNA form, the CDR3 reads TGCGCCAGCAGCCAAGATCTGGGTGAGCAGTTCTTC. It codes for CASSQDLGEQFF.

The chain joins TRBV11-2 to TRBJ2-2; D may correspond to TRBD1 or TRBD2 (5 bases each). Per the germline V gene, CDR1 is SGHAT and CDR2 is FQNNGV. V was shortened by 3 bases and J by 1 base, with 6 bases between the two germline ends. The CDR3 runs to 14 residues. This CDR3 is CASSFGGNTGELFF. CDR3 in DNA: TGTGCCAGCAGCTTTGGGGGGAACACCGGGGAGCTGTTTTTT.

The V gene is TRBV29-1, the J gene TRBJ2-1, with D possibly matching TRBD1 (6 bases). The ends were cut back, 3 bases at V and 10 bases at J, with 10 bases in the middle. Per germline, CDR1 SQVTM and CDR2 ANQGSEA. The CDR3 extends over 11 amino acids. CDR3 in DNA: TGCAGCGTTGAGGGAAGGGGGGAGCAGTTCTTC. Encoded protein: CSVEGRGEQFF.

This rearrangement joins TRBV20-1 to TRBJ1-1; possibly TRBD1 for D (6 bases). The V and J ends lost 6 bases and 9 bases respectively, with 14 bases between them. The CDR3 is made up of 11 amino acids. Germline CDR1 reads DFQATT; CDR2 reads SNEGSKA (reference sequence). CDR3 in DNA: TGCAGTGCGCCGGGGGCCAGCCAAGCTTTCTTT. This sequence encodes CSAPGASQAFF.

This clone showed up many times. The V call is TRBV10-3, the J call TRBJ1-2; unclear D gene. The V gene lost 0 bases and the J gene lost 4 bases, with 6 bases spanning the gap. CDR3 length: 13 residues. The germline V gene has CDR1 ENHRY and CDR2 SYGVKD. For the CDR3, the DNA is TGTGCCATCAGTGAGTCCCCAGGCTATGGCTACACCTTC. It encodes CAISESPGYGYTF.

The chain combines TRBV11-2 with TRBJ1-2; 7 bases are a match to TRBD1. CDR3 length: 15 amino acids. CDR1 SGHAT and CDR2 FQNNGV come from the germline V gene. The ends lost 1 base at V and 4 bases at J; junction bases unmatched: 6. CDR3 nucleotide sequence: TGTGCCAGCAGCTTAGGGCCGACAGGGAGCTATGGCTACACCTTC. Protein sequence: CASSLGPTGSYGYTF.

This rearrangement joins TRBV29-1 to TRBJ2-1, with 9 bases that match TRBD2. Germline CDR1 is SQVTM and CDR2 is ANQGSEA. The CDR3 is 13 residues long. V dropped 2 bases and J dropped 4; count of bases not matched to a gene: 0. The CDR3 protein is CSVESGRYNEQFF. CDR3 in DNA: TGCAGCGTTGAAAGCGGGAGGTACAATGAGCAGTTCTTC.

The genes are TRBV29-1 and TRBJ2-5; weak D call: TRBD2 (6 bases). Germline V lookup: CDR1 SQVTM, CDR2 ANQGSEA. V dropped 7 bases and J dropped 4 bases, with 16 bases sitting between them. This CDR3 is 13 amino acids long. DNA for the CDR3: TGCAGCGGCCGTGGGGGGAGAGGAGAGACCCAGTACTTC. The encoded protein is CSGRGGRGETQYF.